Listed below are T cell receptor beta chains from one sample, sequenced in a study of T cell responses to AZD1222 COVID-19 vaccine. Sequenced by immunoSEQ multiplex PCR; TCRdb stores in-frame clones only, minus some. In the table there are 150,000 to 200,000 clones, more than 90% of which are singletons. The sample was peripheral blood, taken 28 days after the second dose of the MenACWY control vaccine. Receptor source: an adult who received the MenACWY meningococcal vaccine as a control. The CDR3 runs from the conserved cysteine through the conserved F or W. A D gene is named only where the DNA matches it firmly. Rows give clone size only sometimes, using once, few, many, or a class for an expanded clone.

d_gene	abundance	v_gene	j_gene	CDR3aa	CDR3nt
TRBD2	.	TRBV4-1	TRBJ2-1	CASSQGEGGYNEQFF	TGCGCCAGCAGCCAAGGGGAGGGCGGGTACAATGAGCAGTTCTTC
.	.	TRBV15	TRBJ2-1	CATSRDPAGLHNEQFF	TGTGCCACCAGCAGAGATCCAGCGGGCCTTCACAATGAGCAGTTCTTC
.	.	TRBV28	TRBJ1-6	CASRGARENSPLHF	TGTGCCAGCAGAGGCGCGCGTGAAAATTCACCCCTCCACTTT
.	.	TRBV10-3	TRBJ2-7	CAISEPTNYEQYF	TGTGCCATCAGTGAGCCCACGAACTACGAGCAGTACTTC
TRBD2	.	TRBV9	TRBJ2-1	CASSARLAGAYEQFF	TGTGCCAGCAGCGCCAGACTAGCGGGAGCCTATGAGCAGTTCTTC
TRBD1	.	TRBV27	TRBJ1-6	CASSLLGTGSSYNSPLHF	TGTGCCAGCAGTTTACTTGGGACAGGGAGCTCCTATAATTCACCCCTCCACTTT
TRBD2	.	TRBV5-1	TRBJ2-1	CASSPSREGGEQFF	TGCGCCAGCAGCCCATCGCGGGAGGGAGGTGAGCAGTTCTTC
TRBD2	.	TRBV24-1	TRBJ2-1	CATSVISGNDNEQFF	TGTGCCACCAGTGTTATTAGCGGGAATGACAATGAGCAGTTCTTC
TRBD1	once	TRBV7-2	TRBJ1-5	CASSLVGQGQPQHF	TGTGCCAGCAGCTTAGTAGGACAGGGACAGCCCCAGCATTTT
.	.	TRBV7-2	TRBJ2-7	CASSLSLLLSYEQYF	TGTGCCAGCAGCTTATCTCTCTTACTCTCCTACGAGCAGTACTTC
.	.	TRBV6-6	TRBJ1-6	CASSFAPTSGSPLHF	TGTGCCAGCAGTTTCGCCCCTACTAGCGGTTCACCCCTCCACTTT
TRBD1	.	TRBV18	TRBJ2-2	CASSPGTDQRTGELFF	TGTGCCAGCTCACCAGGGACAGACCAGCGGACGGGGGAGCTGTTTTTT
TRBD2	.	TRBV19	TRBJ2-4	CASTKPLGSGTGGIQYF	TGTGCCAGTACCAAGCCCTTGGGTAGCGGGACGGGAGGGATTCAGTACTTC
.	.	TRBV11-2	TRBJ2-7	CASSSTRLSQYEQYF	TGTGCCAGCAGCTCGACGAGACTGTCCCAATACGAGCAGTACTTC
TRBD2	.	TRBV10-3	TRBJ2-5	CATSGREPETQYF	TGTGCCACCTCTGGGCGGGAGCCAGAGACCCAGTACTTC
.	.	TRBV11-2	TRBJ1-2	CASSPRTANNYGYTF	TGTGCCAGCAGCCCCCGGACGGCCAATAACTATGGCTACACCTTC
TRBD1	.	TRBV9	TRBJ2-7	CASSAGTGGYEQYF	TGTGCCAGCAGCGCCGGGACAGGGGGCTACGAGCAGTACTTC
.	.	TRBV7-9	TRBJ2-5	CASSYPLETQYF	TGTGCCAGCAGCTATCCACTGGAGACCCAGTACTTC
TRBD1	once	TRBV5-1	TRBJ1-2	CASSLNRQGSDYGYTF	TGCGCCAGCAGCCTAAATCGACAGGGTTCCGACTATGGCTACACCTTC
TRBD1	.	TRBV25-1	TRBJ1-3	CASSAGTGTGGNTIYF	TGTGCCAGCAGTGCGGGAACCGGGACAGGGGGAAACACCATATATTTT
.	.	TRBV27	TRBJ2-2	CASSLFSAAVSNTGELFF	TGTGCCAGCAGTTTATTTTCGGCGGCAGTGTCGAACACCGGGGAGCTGTTTTTT
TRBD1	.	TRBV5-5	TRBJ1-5	CASSLSRGGNQPQHF	TGTGCCAGCAGCTTGTCCAGGGGGGGCAATCAGCCCCAGCATTTT
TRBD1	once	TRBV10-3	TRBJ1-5	CAISAPGGGQPQHF	TGTGCCATCAGTGCTCCAGGGGGTGGTCAGCCCCAGCATTTT
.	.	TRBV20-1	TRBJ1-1	CSAGVNTEAFF	TGCAGTGCGGGAGTTAACACTGAAGCTTTCTTT
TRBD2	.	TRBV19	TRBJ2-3	CASSPQTSRGTDTQYF	TGTGCCAGTAGTCCCCAGACTAGCCGCGGCACAGATACGCAGTATTTT
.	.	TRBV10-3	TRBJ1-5	CAIRNRGNQPQHF	TGTGCCATCAGAAACAGGGGCAATCAGCCCCAGCATTTT
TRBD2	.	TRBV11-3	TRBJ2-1	CASSLVLAGDHGEQFF	TGTGCCAGCAGCTTAGTGCTAGCGGGAGACCATGGGGAGCAGTTCTTC
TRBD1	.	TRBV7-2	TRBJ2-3	CASSLEGQGLSTDTQYF	TGTGCCAGCAGCTTAGAAGGACAGGGTTTGAGCACAGATACGCAGTATTTT
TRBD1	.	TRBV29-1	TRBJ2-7	CSVAGTGNEQYF	TGCAGCGTTGCTGGGACAGGGAACGAGCAGTACTTC
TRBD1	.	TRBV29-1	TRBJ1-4	CSATGQDGEKLFF	TGCAGCGCTACGGGACAGGACGGTGAAAAACTGTTTTTT
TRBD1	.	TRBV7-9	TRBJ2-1	CASSSRDRGVNEQFF	TGTGCCAGCAGCTCCCGGGACAGGGGAGTCAATGAGCAGTTCTTC
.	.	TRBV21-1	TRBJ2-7	CASTHKRSEGFEQYF	TGTGCCAGCACCCACAAAAGGAGTGAGGGGTTCGAGCAGTACTTC
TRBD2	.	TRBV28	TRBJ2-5	CASSFLASGSSETQYF	TGTGCCAGCAGTTTCTTGGCTAGCGGGAGCTCAGAGACCCAGTACTTC
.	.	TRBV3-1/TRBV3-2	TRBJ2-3	CASSQGARDTQYF	TGTGCCAGCAGCCAAGGGGCTCGGGATACGCAGTATTTT
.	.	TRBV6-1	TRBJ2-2	CASSDRVPGELFF	TGTGCCAGCAGTGACAGGGTTCCCGGGGAGCTGTTTTTT
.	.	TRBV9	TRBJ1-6	CASSVGQTNSPLHF	TGTGCCAGCAGCGTAGGACAGACTAATTCACCCCTCCACTTT
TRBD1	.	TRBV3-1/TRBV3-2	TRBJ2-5	CASSQGRDRGRRETQYF	TGTGCCAGCAGCCAAGGCAGGGACAGGGGGCGCCGAGAGACCCAGTACTTC
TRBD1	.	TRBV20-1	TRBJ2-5	CSASVGTGSEQTQYF	TGCAGTGCTAGTGTGGGGACAGGGAGCGAACAGACCCAGTACTTC
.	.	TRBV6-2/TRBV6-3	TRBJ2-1	CASSYRVAYNEQFF	TGTGCCAGCAGTTATAGGGTAGCCTACAATGAGCAGTTCTTC
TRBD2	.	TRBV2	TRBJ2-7	CASSTSVSYEQYF	TGTGCCAGCAGTACTAGCGTCTCCTACGAGCAGTACTTC